This TCR beta chain was recorded in a study of cytomegalovirus exposure and HLA in healthy donors. This clone was seen a few times. The antigen remains unidentified. From germline, CDR1 is MNHNS and CDR2 SASEGT. V gave up 1 base and J gave up 7 bases, with 11 bases separating them. The CDR3 is made up of 14 amino acids. Overall study findings and caveats: In vitro work confirmed that a few CMV-associated chains recognize CMV antigens. Within an earlier analysis, most TCR beta V segments proved productive either about 87% or about 30% of the time. In a later analysis, HLA-associated beta chains showed higher expansion and lower generation probabilities than comparable chains.

Use of 60 Vbeta and 13 Jbeta primers characterized the PCR. Some clones are missing from TCRdb's copy, which holds only in-frame ones; the method was immunoSEQ multiplex PCR. The table records around 130,000 clones, about 74% of them present only once. The clonotype was recovered from a woman aged 60-75 years in good health and CMV-seronegative. This chain links TRBV6-1 with TRBJ2-1; D remains unclear. Material for sequencing was PBMCs. The CDR3 coding sequence is TGTGCCAGCAGTGAAGTTGGTTTGAGGAATGAGCAGTTCTTC. It codes for CASSEVGLRNEQFF.